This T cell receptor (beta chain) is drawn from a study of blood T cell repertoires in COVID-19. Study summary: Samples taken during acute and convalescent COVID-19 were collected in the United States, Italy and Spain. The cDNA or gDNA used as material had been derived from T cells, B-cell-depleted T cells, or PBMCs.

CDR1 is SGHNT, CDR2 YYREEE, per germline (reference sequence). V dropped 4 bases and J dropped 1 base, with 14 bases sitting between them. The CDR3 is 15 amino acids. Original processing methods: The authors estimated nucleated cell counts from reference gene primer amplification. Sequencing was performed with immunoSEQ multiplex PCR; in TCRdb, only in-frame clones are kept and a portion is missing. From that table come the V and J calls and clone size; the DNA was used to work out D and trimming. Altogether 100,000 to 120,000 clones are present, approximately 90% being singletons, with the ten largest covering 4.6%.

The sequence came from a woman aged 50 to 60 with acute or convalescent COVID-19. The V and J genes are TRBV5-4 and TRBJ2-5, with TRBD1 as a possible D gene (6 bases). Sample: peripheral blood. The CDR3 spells CASSTQGYTQETQYF. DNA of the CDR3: TGTGCCAGCAGCACTCAGGGGTACACCCAAGAGACCCAGTACTTC.